Only a few counts were recorded for the clone carrying this TCR beta chain. Its specificity is not known. This sample is part of a study of T-cell memory formation after mild COVID-19. General study points: Contracting clones from day 15 to 85 had balanced CD4/CD8; later expanders favoured CD4+. Contracting CD4+ clones lay largely in CM and EM, with CD8+ ones residing in EMRA.

The TCR alpha and TCR beta cDNA libraries, bearing sample barcodes and UMIs, were generated by 5'RACE using constant-segment primers. TCRdb independently ran MiXCR on the 5' RACE reads; one entry per CDR3 protein. This table has around 130,000 distinct CDR3 sequences, approximately 17% appearing once. CDR1 and CDR2 (germline): LGHDT, YNNKEL (reference sequence). The ends were cut back, 0 bases at V and 4 bases at J, with 3 bases in the middle. The CDR3 is 12 residues long. This chain links TRBV3-1 with TRBJ2-5, with D unclear. The TCR originated in a man aged 18 to 30 who had mild COVID-19 (a few samples of this study predate the infection). Cell type and time point are not known. The material sequenced was PBMCs or a T cell subset sorted from them (not recorded which). The CDR3 loop is CASSQEVETQYF. The CDR3, as DNA: TGTGCCAGCAGCCAAGAAGTAGAGACCCAGTACTTC.